Following are 26 T cell receptor beta chains from one sample sequenced in a study of blood T cells in healthy people across ages. Combining a sample-barcoded 5' primer with a J-beta primer mix, a second PCR ran for 7 to 11 cycles. TCRdb reprocessed the 5' RACE reads via MiXCR and lists one record per CDR3 protein. The sample holds fewer than 1.5 million distinct CDR3 sequences; around 42% are singletons and the top ten take 7.9%. Sequencing was done on a sample of blood. The source is a young woman in good health.

This chain connects TRBV27 to TRBJ1-5; D gene uncertain. Germline CDR1 reads MNHEY; CDR2 reads SMNVEV (reference sequence). The CDR3 loop spans 14 amino acids. V lost 2 bases, J lost 2 bases, and 7 bases lay in between. This CDR3 reads CASSLNVGNQPQHF. CDR3 nucleotide sequence: TGTGCCAGCAGTTTAAATGTGGGCAATCAGCCCCAGCATTTT.

This clonotype was seen only a few times. The chain recombines TRBV7-9 with TRBJ1-6; tentatively, D is TRBD1 (5 bases). CDR1 is SEHNR and CDR2 is FQNEAQ in the germline V gene (reference sequence). The CDR3 is 13 residues long. V lost 4 bases and J 12 bases, leaving 13 bases between the germline ends. The CDR3: CASSSTGEQPLHF. The CDR3 bases are TGTGCCAGCAGCTCCACGGGGGAGCAACCCCTCCACTTT.

The rearrangement uses TRBV20-1 and TRBJ1-6; 8 bases line up with TRBD1. J was trimmed by 6 bases and V by 5 bases; bases with no gene match: 6. Germline V gene sequence: CDR1 DFQATT, CDR2 SNEGSKA (reference sequence). The CDR3 extends over 14 amino acids. The DNA of the CDR3 is TGCAGTGCTGCCATGGACAGGGTTAATTCACCCCTCCACTTT. Protein: CSAAMDRVNSPLHF.

In this sample, this clonotype turned up a few times. The chain combines TRBV5-1 with TRBJ1-2; no definite D call. V gave up 2 bases and J gave up 10 bases, with 24 bases separating them. Germline-derived CDR1 and CDR2 are SGHRS and YFSETQ. The CDR3 sequence is 16 residues long. This CDR3 reads CASSFLPGPTLAVYTF. CDR3 sequence (DNA): TGCGCCAGCAGCTTCCTCCCCGGGCCGACTCTGGCGGTCTACACCTTC.

As concerns this clonotype: A junction boundary mismatches the germline segment, possibly from a read error. The rearrangement joins TRBV10-3 to TRBJ2-3; D call uncertain. The CDR3 covers 16 residues. Germline V CDR1 and CDR2: ENHRY, SYGVKD. The CDR3 sequence is CATKGLGVPGTATQYF. In DNA form, the CDR3 reads TGTGCCACCAAGGGCTTGGGCGTCCCGGGCACAGCTACGCAGTATTTT.

The chain uses TRBV6-1 and TRBJ2-1; 7 bases fit TRBD2. The CDR3 has 16 amino acids. J lost 7 bases, V lost 2 bases, and 11 bases had no gene match. Germline V gene data show CDR1 as MNHNS and CDR2 as SASEGT. The CDR3 DNA is TGTGCCAGCAGTGAAAATCTAGCGGCGTTATCAAATGAGCAGTTCTTC. Translating it yields CASSENLAALSNEQFF.

The chain couples TRBV30 to TRBJ2-1; 8 positions match TRBD2. The germline gives CDR1 GTSNPN, CDR2 SVGIG (reference sequence). The CDR3 is 14 amino acids. V was clipped by 0 bases and J by 8 bases; unmatched bases: 6. CDR3 sequence reads: CAWSVVSGSDEQFF. In nucleotides, the CDR3 is TGTGCCTGGAGTGTCGTCAGCGGGAGCGATGAGCAGTTCTTC.

This clonotype appeared a single time. A clone one base away is much larger, so this may be a read error. V gene TRBV20-1 combines with J gene TRBJ1-5, with 8 bases that match TRBD1. V lost 8 bases to trimming and J lost 4 bases; unmatched junction nucleotides: 7. The V gene's germline CDR1 is DFQATT and CDR2 SNEGSKA (reference sequence). The CDR3 is made up of 13 amino acids. CDR3 nucleotide sequence: TGCAGTACCAACAGGGGGAGGAATCAGCCCCAGCATTTT. Translating gives CSTNRGRNQPQHF.

In regard to this clonotype: Germline and junction disagree at one end, which may indicate a read error. The rearrangement links TRBV4-2 to TRBJ2-6, with D perhaps being TRBD1 or TRBD2 (5 bases each). The CDR3 is 15 amino acids. Germline CDR1 is LGHNA and CDR2 is YNFKEQ. The CDR3 here is CAGSLPGGGANVLTF. The CDR3 DNA reads TGTGCCGGCAGCCTCCCTGGGGGTGGGGCCAACGTCCTGACTTTC.

This clonotype has a handful of counts. V is TRBV3-1 and J is TRBJ2-6, with 7 bases matching TRBD2. The germline V gene has CDR1 LGHDT and CDR2 YNNKEL (reference sequence). The V gene end was trimmed by 0 bases and the J gene end by 1 base; junction bases not matched to a gene: 6. This CDR3 has 18 residues. CDR3 nucleotide sequence: TGTGCCAGCAGCCAAGATCCTAGCGGACAATCTGGGGCCAACGTCCTGACTTTC. It translates to CASSQDPSGQSGANVLTF.

J is TRBJ2-1 and V is TRBV11-3, with 9 bases matching TRBD1. V lost 4 bases, J lost 6 bases, and 10 bases stayed unmatched. Germline V lookup: CDR1 SGHNT, CDR2 YENEEA. CDR3 size: 16 residues. This CDR3 reads CASSSSGQGGPNEQFF. The CDR3 nucleotides are TGTGCCAGCAGCTCGTCGGGACAGGGAGGGCCCAATGAGCAGTTCTTC.

This clonotype was seen only a few times. This sequence joins TRBV5-1 and TRBJ2-1, with a possible D match to TRBD1 (5 bases). This CDR3 is 14 amino acids long. V was cut by 4 bases and J by 7 bases, with 15 bases left in between. Germline values: CDR1 SGHRS, CDR2 YFSETQ. DNA of the CDR3: TGCGCCAGCAGCCCCCGGGTCCAGGGAAATGAGCAGTTCTTC. Its translation is CASSPRVQGNEQFF.

This clonotype has at least ten counts. V and J are TRBV4-2 and TRBJ1-2; tentatively, D is TRBD1 (5 bases). Germline V gene lookup returns CDR1 LGHNA and CDR2 YNFKEQ. The CDR3 loop spans 16 amino acids. Trimming removed 7 bases at V and 0 bases at J, with 18 bases between. CDR3 DNA sequence: TGTGCCAGCATCATAGACCAGGGCAACCCTAACTATGGCTACACCTTC. Its protein is CASIIDQGNPNYGYTF.

This chain joins TRBV24-1 and TRBJ2-6; 10 nucleotides line up with TRBD1. Trimming at V came to 7 bases and at J to 0 bases, leaving 5 bases not matched to a gene. Germline V gene data show CDR1 as KGHDR and CDR2 as SFDVKD. CDR3 length: 17 amino acids. The CDR3 DNA reads as TGTGCCACCAGCAGGACAGGGGGAGTCTCTGGGGCCAACGTCCTGACTTTC. Its translation: CATSRTGGVSGANVLTF.

The CDR3 coding sequence is TGTGCCAGCAGCCAAGTGAGGCCTAGCGGCTACAATGAGCAGTTCTTC. Its translation is CASSQVRPSGYNEQFF. The V and J genes are TRBV3-1 and TRBJ2-1, with 7 bases lining up with TRBD2. With V trimmed by 1 base and J by 3 bases, 6 bases remained unmatched. Germline lookup yields CDR1 LGHDT and CDR2 YNNKEL (reference sequence). CDR3 length equals 16 residues.

The count of this clonotype is one. V usage is TRBV7-2 and J usage is TRBJ2-3; no firm D call. Trimming stripped 7 bases from V and 5 bases from J, with 13 bases between. The CDR3 length is 13 residues. Germline V gives CDR1 SGHTA, CDR2 FQGNSA. The CDR3 DNA reads TGTGCCAGCAACCCCAGGACCGTAGATACGCAGTATTTT. It encodes CASNPRTVDTQYF.

The V and J genes are TRBV11-2 and TRBJ2-1, with a possible D match to TRBD2 (5 bases). The CDR3 is made up of 16 amino acids. Trimming cost V 1 base and J 2 bases, with 12 bases left between them. Germline V gene data show CDR1 as SGHAT and CDR2 as FQNNGV. CDR3 residues: CASSLALATAYNEQFF. The CDR3 DNA is TGTGCCAGCAGCTTAGCCCTAGCCACGGCCTACAATGAGCAGTTCTTC.

V gene TRBV13 combines with J gene TRBJ2-1; D is unclear. The V gene's germline CDR1 is PRHDT and CDR2 FYEKMQ (reference sequence). V was clipped by 5 bases and J by 0 bases, with 14 bases between them. The CDR3 length is 16 residues. As DNA, the CDR3 is TGTGCCAGCAGCCAACTTAGACTTAGCTCCTACAATGAGCAGTTCTTC. Translated, it gives CASSQLRLSSYNEQFF.

This clonotype was picked up a small number of times. The chain has TRBV6-5 and TRBJ2-4; 11 bases line up with TRBD2. The V gene end was trimmed by 0 bases and the J gene end by 2 bases; junction bases not matched to a gene: 9. The CDR3 runs to 19 residues. Germline V gene sequence: CDR1 MNHEY, CDR2 SVGAGI. CDR3 coding DNA: TGTGCCAGCAGTTACTCTAGCGGGGGGGCTTTAATTACCAAAAACATTCAGTACTTC. Translating gives CASSYSSGGALITKNIQYF.

This clonotype was seen at least ten times. The chain has TRBV10-2 and TRBJ2-5; perhaps TRBD1 as D (5 bases). V shed 8 bases and J shed 2 bases, with 15 bases lying between them. The CDR3 has 14 residues. From germline, CDR1 is WSHSY and CDR2 SAAADI. CDR3 in amino acids: CASSGGATQETQYF. The CDR3 coding sequence is TGCGCCAGCTCAGGTGGGGCAACGCAAGAGACCCAGTACTTC.

Comments on this clonotype: At one of its ends the junction is not consistent with the germline gene, which may arise from a read error. The genes are TRBV6-5 and TRBJ1-2; D remains ambiguous. The CDR3 is 14 residues long. Looked up from germline, CDR1 is MNHEY and CDR2 is SVGAGI. For the CDR3, the DNA is TGTGCCAGCAGTGACTCTGGGCAGGCTGATGGCTACACCTTC. Translating gives CASSDSGQADGYTF.

The chain uses TRBV20-1 and TRBJ1-5; 8 nucleotides align to TRBD1. This CDR3 contains 15 residues. J was trimmed by 0 bases and V by 3 bases; bases with no gene match: 4. Germline V gene sequence: CDR1 DFQATT, CDR2 SNEGSKA (reference sequence). The CDR3: CSARVQGASNQPQHF. CDR3 nucleotide sequence: TGCAGTGCTAGGGTCCAGGGGGCTAGCAATCAGCCCCAGCATTTT.

This chain uses TRBV12-3 or TRBV12-4 with TRBJ1-2, with a possible D match to TRBD1 (5 bases). The CDR3 runs 14 residues. V lost 5 bases and J 6 bases, leaving 16 bases between the germline ends. The CDR3 protein is CASSEAVRAHGYTF. In nucleotides, the CDR3 is TGTGCCAGCAGTGAGGCTGTCAGGGCCCATGGCTACACCTTC.

V gene TRBV11-2 combines with J gene TRBJ2-3, with D tentatively TRBD2 (5 bases). Germline V gives CDR1 SGHAT, CDR2 FQNNGV. Trimming took 10 bases from V and 0 from J, leaving 14 bases between them. This CDR3 is built from 14 residues. The CDR3 DNA reads TGTGCCATCACTCGGGGAATTAGCACAGATACGCAGTATTTT. This encodes CAITRGISTDTQYF.

The chain recombines TRBV5-1 with TRBJ2-5, with TRBD2 matching over 15 bases. Per germline, CDR1 SGHRS and CDR2 YFSETQ. The CDR3 totals 16 residues. V lost 3 bases and J lost 5; bases outside the gene matches: 5. CDR3 loop: CASSSFGLAGGETQYF. CDR3 sequence (DNA): TGCGCCAGCAGCTCCTTCGGACTAGCGGGAGGGGAGACCCAGTACTTC.

This clonotype appeared a few times. The chain combines TRBV6-1 with TRBJ2-2; the D gene could be TRBD1 or TRBD2 (5 bases each). V was clipped by 7 bases and J by 7 bases, with 13 bases between them. CDR3 length: 13 amino acids. Germline assignment: CDR1 MNHNS and CDR2 SASEGT. The CDR3 here is CASNRGSSGELFF. The DNA of the CDR3 is TGTGCCAGCAATCGGGGCTCTAGCGGGGAGCTGTTTTTT.